A single T cell receptor beta chain is shown here with its context. Clones were read by immunoSEQ multiplex PCR, and TCRdb kept only the in-frame ones, dropping some. The table records 550,000 to 850,000 clones, 74% of them present only once. This record belongs to a study of shared clonotypes between healthy human individuals. The CDR3 extends over 13 amino acids. V was shortened by 4 bases and J by 6 bases, with 12 bases between the two germline ends. CDR1 ENHRY and CDR2 SYGVKD come from the germline V gene. The sequenced sample was memory CD4+ T cells sorted from blood. Subset described: CD45RA-negative fraction. The receptor was derived from a woman under 40 in good health. The V call is TRBV10-3, the J call TRBJ1-2; a possible D gene is TRBD1 (6 bases). The CDR3 DNA is TGTGCCATCAGTGCCGGACAGTACGATGGCTACACCTTC. Translating it yields CAISAGQYDGYTF.